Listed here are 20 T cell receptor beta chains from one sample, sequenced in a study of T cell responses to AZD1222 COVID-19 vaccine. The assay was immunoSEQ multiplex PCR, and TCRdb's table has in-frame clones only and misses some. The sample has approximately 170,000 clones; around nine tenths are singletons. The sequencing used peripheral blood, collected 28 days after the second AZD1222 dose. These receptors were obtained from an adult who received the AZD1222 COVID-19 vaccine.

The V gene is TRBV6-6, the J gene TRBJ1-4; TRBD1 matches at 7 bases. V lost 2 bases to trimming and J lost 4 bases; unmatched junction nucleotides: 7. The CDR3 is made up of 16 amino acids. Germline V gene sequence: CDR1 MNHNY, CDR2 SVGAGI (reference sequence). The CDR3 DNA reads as TGTGCCAGCAGTTACCTGACAGGGAGGGATAATGAAAAACTGTTTTTT. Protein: CASSYLTGRDNEKLFF.

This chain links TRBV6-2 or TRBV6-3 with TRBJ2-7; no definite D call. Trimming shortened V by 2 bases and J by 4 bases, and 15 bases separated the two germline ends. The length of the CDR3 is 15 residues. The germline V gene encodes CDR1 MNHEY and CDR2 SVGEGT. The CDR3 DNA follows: TGTGCCAGCAGTTACGTGGCAGGCGTCTCTTACGAGCAGTACTTC. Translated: CASSYVAGVSYEQYF.

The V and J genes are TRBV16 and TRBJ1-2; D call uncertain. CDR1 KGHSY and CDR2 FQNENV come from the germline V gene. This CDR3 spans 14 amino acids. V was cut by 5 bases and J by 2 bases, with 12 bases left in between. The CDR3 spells CASSKDGLNYGYTF. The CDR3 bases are TGTGCCAGCAGCAAGGACGGCCTGAACTATGGCTACACCTTC.

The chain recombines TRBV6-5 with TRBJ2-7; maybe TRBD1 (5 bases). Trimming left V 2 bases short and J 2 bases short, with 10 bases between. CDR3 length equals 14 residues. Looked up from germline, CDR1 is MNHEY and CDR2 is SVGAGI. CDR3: CASSYAGSTYEQYF. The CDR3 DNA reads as TGTGCCAGCAGTTACGCAGGGTCGACCTACGAGCAGTACTTC.

This CDR3 is CASSQGRQELRDIQYF. Written as DNA, the CDR3 is TGCGCCAGCAGCCAGGGTCGACAGGAGCTCAGGGACATTCAGTACTTC. V usage is TRBV4-1 and J usage is TRBJ2-4, with a possible D match to TRBD1 (6 bases). This CDR3 contains 16 residues. Per germline, CDR1 MGHRA and CDR2 YSYEKL. With 3 bases removed from V and 8 bases from J, the gap between germline ends came to 20 bases.

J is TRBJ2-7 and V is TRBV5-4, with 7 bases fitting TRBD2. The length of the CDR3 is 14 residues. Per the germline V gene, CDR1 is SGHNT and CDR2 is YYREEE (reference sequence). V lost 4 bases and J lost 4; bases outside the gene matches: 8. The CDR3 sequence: CASSSGEGGYEQYF. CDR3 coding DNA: TGTGCCAGCAGCAGCGGGGAAGGTGGTTACGAGCAGTACTTC.

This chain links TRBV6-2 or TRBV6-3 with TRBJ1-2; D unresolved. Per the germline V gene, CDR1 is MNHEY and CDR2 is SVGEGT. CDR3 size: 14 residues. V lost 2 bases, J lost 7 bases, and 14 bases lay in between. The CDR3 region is CASSYGSGGSGYTF. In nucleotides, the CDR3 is TGTGCCAGCAGTTACGGCAGCGGAGGTAGTGGCTACACCTTC.

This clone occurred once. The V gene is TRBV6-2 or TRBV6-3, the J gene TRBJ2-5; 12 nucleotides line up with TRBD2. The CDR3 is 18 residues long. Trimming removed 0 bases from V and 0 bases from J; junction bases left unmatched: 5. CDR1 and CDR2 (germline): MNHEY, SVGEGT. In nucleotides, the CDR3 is TGTGCCAGCAGTTACTCGAGCCGACTAGCGGGGGACCAAGAGACCCAGTACTTC. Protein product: CASSYSSRLAGDQETQYF.

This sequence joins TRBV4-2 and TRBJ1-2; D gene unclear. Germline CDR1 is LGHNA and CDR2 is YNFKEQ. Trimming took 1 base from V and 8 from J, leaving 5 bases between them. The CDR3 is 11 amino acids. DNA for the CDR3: TGTGCCAGCAGCCAAGGCTGGGGCTACACCTTC. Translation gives CASSQGWGYTF.

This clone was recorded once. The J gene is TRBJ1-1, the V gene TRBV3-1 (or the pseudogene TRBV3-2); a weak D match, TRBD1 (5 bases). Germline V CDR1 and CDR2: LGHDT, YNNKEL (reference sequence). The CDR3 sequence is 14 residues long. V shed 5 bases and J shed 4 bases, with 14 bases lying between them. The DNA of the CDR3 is TGTGCCAGCAGCAGCGGCGGGGGTTTCACTGAAGCTTTCTTT. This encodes CASSSGGGFTEAFF.

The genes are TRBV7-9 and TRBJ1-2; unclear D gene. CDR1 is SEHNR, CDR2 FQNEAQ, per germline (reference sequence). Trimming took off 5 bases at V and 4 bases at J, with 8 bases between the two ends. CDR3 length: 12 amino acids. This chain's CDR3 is CASSPDGYGYTF. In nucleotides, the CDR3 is TGTGCCAGCAGCCCGGACGGCTATGGCTACACCTTC.

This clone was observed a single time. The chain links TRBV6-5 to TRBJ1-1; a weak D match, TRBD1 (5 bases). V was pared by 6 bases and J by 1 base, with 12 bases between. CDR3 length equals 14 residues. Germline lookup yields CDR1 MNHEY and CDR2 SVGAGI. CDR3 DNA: TGTGCCAGCAGGAGGGGTGTGGGGAACACTGAAGCTTTCTTT. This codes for CASRRGVGNTEAFF.

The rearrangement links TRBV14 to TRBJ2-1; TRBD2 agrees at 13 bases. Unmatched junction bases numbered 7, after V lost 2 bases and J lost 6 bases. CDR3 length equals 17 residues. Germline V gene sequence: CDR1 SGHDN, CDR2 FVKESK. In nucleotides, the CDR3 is TGTGCCAGCAGCCAACTGACTAGCGGGGGGTATGGCAATGAGCAGTTCTTC. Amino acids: CASSQLTSGGYGNEQFF.

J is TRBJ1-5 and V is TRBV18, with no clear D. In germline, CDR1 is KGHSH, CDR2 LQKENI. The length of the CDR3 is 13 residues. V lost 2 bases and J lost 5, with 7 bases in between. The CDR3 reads CASSPGSDQPQHF. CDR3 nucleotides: TGTGCCAGCTCACCAGGATCGGATCAGCCCCAGCATTTT.

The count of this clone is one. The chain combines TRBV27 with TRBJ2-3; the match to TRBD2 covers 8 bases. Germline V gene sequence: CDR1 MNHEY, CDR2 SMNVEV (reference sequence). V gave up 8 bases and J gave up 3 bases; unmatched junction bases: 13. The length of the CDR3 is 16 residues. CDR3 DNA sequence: TGTGCCAGCGCGGGGCGGGGGGCATTGGGAACAGATACGCAGTATTTT. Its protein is CASAGRGALGTDTQYF.

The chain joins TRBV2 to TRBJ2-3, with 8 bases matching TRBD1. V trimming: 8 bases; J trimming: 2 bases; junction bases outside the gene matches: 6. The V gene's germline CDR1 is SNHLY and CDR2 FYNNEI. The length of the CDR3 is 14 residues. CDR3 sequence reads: CASHTQGATDTQYF. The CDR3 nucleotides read TGTGCCAGCCACACCCAGGGGGCCACAGATACGCAGTATTTT.

In DNA, the CDR3 is TGTGCCAGCAGCCACGGTAGCGGGGGACTCACCGGTAAGCAGTATTTT. It translates to CASSHGSGGLTGKQYF. J is TRBJ2-3 and V is TRBV3-1 (or the pseudogene TRBV3-2), with 9 bases fitting TRBD2. V lost 3 bases to trimming and J lost 11 bases; unmatched junction nucleotides: 15. CDR1 is LGHDT, CDR2 YNNKEL, per germline (reference sequence). The CDR3 consists of 16 residues.

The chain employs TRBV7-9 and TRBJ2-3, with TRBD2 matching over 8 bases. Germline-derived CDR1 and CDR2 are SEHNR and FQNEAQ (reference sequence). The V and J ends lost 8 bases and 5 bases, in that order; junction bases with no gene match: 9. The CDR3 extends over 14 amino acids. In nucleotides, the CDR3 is TGTGCCAGCCAGGCGGGGGGAGGAGGAGATACGCAGTATTTT. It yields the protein CASQAGGGGDTQYF.

Here the CDR3 reads CASSQDPLGRVYGYTF. The CDR3 coding sequence is TGCGCCAGCAGCCAAGATCCCCTCGGCAGGGTCTATGGCTACACCTTC. The rearrangement links TRBV4-1 to TRBJ1-2; TRBD1 is a possible D gene (5 bases). The germline gives CDR1 MGHRA, CDR2 YSYEKL. This CDR3 contains 16 residues. The germline V and J ends were trimmed by 0 bases and 4 bases, with 15 bases remaining between them.

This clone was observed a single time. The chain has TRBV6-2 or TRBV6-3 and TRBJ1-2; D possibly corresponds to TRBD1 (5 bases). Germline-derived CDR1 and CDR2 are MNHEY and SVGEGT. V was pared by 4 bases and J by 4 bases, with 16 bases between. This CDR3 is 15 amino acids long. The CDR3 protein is CASSSRVVRTYGYTF. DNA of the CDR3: TGTGCCAGCAGTTCCAGGGTGGTCAGGACCTATGGCTACACCTTC.